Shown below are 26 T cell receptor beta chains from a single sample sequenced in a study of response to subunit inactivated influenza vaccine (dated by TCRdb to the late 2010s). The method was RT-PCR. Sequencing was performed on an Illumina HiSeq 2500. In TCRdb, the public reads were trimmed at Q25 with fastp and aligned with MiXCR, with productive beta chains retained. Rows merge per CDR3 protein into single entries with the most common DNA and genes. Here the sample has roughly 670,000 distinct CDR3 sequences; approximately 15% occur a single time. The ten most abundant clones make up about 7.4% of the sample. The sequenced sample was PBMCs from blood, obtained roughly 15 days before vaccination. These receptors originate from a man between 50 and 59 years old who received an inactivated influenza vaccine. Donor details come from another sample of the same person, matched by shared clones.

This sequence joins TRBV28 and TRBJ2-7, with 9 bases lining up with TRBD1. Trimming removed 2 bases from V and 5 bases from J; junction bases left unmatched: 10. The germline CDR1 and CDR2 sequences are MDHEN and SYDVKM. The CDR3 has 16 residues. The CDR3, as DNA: TGTGCCAGCAGTTTAGGGACAGGGTTCGTGATCCACGAGCAGTACTTC. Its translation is CASSLGTGFVIHEQYF.

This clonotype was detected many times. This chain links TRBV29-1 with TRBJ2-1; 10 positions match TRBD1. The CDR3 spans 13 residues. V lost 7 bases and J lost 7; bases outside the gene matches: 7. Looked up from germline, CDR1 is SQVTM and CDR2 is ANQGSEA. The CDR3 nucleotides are TGCAGCGCCCGGACAGGGGGGGGGAATGAGCAGTTCTTC. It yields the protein CSARTGGGNEQFF.

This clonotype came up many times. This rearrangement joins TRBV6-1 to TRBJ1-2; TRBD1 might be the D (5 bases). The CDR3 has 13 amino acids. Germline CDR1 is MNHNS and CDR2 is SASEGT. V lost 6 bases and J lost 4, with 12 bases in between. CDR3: CASSGARAYGYTF. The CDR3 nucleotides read TGTGCCAGCAGCGGAGCCAGGGCCTATGGCTACACCTTC.

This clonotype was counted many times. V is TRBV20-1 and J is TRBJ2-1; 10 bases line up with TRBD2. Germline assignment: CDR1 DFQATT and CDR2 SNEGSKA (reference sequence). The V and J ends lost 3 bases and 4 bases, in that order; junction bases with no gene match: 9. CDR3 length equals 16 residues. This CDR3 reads CSASRTSGGFYNEQFF. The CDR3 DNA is TGCAGTGCTAGCAGGACTAGCGGAGGGTTTTACAATGAGCAGTTCTTC.

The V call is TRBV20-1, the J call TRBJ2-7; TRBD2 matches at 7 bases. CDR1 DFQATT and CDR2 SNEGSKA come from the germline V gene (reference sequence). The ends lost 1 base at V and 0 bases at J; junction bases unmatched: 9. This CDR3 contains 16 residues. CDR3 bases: TGCAGTGCTAGAGCCACTAGCGAATCTTTCTCCTACGAGCAGTACTTC. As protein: CSARATSESFSYEQYF.

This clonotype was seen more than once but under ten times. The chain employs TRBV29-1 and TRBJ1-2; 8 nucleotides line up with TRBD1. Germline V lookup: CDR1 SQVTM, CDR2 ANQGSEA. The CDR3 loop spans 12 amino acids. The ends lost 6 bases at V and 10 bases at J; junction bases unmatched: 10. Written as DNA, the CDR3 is TGCAGCGTAATCCAGGACAGGGTGGACTACACCTTC. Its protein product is CSVIQDRVDYTF.

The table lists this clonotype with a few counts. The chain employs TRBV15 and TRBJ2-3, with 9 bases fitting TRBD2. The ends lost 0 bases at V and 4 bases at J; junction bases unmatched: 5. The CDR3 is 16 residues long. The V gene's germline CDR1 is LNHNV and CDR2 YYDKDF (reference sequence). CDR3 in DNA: TGTGCCACCAGCAGAGATCAAACTAGCGGGTCAGATACGCAGTATTTT. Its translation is CATSRDQTSGSDTQYF.

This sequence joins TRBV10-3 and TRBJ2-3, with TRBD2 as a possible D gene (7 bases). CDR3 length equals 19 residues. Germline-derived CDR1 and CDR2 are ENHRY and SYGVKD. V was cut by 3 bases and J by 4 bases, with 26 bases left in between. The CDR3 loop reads CAISEHSAGAKTSADTQYF. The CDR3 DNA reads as TGTGCCATCAGTGAACATTCGGCGGGGGCCAAAACGTCCGCAGATACGCAGTATTTT.

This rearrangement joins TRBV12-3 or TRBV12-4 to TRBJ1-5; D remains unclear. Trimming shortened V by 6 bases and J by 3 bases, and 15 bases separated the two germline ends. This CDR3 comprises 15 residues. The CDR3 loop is CASSTDGRYNQPQHF. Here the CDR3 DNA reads TGTGCCAGCAGCACCGATGGACGGTACAATCAGCCCCAGCATTTT.

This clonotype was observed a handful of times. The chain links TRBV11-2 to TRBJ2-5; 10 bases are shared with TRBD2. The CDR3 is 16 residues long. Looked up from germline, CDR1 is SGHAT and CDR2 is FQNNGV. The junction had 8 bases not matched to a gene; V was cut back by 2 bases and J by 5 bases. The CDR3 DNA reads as TGTGCCAGCAGCTTATCTATAGCGGGGGGTGTTGAGACCCAGTACTTC. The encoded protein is CASSLSIAGGVETQYF.

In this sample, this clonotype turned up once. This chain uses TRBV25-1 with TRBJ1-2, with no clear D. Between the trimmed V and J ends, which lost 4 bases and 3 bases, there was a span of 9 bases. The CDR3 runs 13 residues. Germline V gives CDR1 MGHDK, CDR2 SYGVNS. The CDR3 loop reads CASSGGVDYGYTF. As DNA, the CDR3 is TGTGCCAGCAGTGGGGGAGTTGACTATGGCTACACCTTC.

In nucleotides, the CDR3 is TGCAGTGCTAGAGATGCGAGAAATGAAAAACTGTTTTTT. It yields the protein CSARDARNEKLFF. This rearrangement joins TRBV20-1 to TRBJ1-4; D unresolved. CDR1 and CDR2 from the germline V gene are DFQATT and SNEGSKA (reference sequence). The CDR3 spans 13 residues. Trimming removed 0 bases at V and 5 bases at J, with 7 bases between.

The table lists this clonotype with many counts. CDR3 region: CASSQGTGPTDTQYF. Here the CDR3 DNA reads TGTGCCAGCAGCCAAGGGACAGGGCCCACAGATACGCAGTATTTT. This sequence joins TRBV4-2 and TRBJ2-3, with 8 nucleotides matching TRBD1. The germline CDR1 and CDR2 sequences are LGHNA and YNFKEQ. The CDR3 consists of 15 residues. V shed 1 base, J shed 2 bases, and the junction held 2 bases outside the gene matches.

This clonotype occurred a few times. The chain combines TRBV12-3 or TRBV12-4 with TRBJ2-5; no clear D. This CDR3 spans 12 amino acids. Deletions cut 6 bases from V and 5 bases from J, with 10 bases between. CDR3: CASRWGSETQYF. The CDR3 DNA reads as TGTGCCAGCAGATGGGGAAGCGAGACCCAGTACTTC.

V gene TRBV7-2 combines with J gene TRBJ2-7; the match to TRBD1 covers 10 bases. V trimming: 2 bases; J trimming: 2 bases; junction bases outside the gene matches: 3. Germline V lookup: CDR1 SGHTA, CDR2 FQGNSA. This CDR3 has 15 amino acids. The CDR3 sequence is CASSLWGTGAYEQYF. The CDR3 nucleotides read TGTGCCAGCAGCTTATGGGGGACAGGGGCCTACGAGCAGTACTTC.

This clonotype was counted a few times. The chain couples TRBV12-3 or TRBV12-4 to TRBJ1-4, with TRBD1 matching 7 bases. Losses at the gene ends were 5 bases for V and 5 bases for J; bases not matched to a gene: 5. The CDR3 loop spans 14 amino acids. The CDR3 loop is CASSAGQANEKLFF. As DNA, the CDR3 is TGTGCCAGCAGTGCAGGACAGGCCAATGAAAAACTGTTTTTT.

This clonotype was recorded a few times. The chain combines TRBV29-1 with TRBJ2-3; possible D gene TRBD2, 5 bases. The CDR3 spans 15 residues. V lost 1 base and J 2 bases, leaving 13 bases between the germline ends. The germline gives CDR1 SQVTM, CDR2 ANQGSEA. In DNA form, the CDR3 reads TGCAGCGTTGAAGGTCGAGGGAGAGTCACAGATACGCAGTATTTT. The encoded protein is CSVEGRGRVTDTQYF.

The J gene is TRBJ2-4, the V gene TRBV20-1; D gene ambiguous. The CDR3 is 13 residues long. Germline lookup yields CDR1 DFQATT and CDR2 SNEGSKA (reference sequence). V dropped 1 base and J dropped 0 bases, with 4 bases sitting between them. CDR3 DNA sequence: TGCAGTGCTAGAGGGATAGCCAAAAACATTCAGTACTTC. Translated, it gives CSARGIAKNIQYF.

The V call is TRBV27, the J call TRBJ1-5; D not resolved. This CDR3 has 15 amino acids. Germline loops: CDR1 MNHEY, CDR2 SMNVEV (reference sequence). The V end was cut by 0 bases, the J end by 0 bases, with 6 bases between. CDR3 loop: CASSLSSASNQPQHF. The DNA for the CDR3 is TGTGCCAGCAGTTTATCTTCAGCTAGCAATCAGCCCCAGCATTTT.

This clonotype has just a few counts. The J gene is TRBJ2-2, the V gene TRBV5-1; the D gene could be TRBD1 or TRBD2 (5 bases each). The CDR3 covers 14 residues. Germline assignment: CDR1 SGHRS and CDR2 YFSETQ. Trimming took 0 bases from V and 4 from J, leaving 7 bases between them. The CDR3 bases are TGCGCCAGCAGCTTGGGAGGGGCCACCGGGGAGCTGTTTTTT. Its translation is CASSLGGATGELFF.

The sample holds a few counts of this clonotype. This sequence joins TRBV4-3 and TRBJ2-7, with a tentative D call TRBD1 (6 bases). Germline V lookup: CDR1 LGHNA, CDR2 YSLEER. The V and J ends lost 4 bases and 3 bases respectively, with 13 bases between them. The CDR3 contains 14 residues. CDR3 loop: CASSRVQGNYEQYF. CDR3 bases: TGCGCCAGCAGCCGCGTACAGGGAAACTACGAGCAGTACTTC.

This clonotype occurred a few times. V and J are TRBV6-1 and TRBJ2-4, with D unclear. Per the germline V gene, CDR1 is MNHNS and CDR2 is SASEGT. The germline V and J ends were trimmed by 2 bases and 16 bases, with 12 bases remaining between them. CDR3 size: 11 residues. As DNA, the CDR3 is TGTGCCAGCAGTGAAAAGGGAAATTACTACTTC. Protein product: CASSEKGNYYF.

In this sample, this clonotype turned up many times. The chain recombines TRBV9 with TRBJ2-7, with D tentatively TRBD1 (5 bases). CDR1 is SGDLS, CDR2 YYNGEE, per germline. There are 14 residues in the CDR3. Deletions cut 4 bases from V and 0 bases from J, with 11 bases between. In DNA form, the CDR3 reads TGTGCCAGCAGCCCACGACAGAGCTCCTACGAGCAGTACTTC. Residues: CASSPRQSSYEQYF.

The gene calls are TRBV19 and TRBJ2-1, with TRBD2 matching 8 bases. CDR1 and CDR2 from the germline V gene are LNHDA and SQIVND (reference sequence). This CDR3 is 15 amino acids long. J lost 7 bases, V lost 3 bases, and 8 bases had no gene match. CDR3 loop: CASSITGGPQNEQFF. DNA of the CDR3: TGTGCCAGTAGTATCACGGGAGGGCCACAGAATGAGCAGTTCTTC.

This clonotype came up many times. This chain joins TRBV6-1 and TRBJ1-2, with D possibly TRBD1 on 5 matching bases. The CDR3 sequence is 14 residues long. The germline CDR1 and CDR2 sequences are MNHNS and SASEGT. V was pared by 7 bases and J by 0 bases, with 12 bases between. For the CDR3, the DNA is TGTGCCAGCACCCGGTTGGGGGCTAACTATGGCTACACCTTC. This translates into CASTRLGANYGYTF.

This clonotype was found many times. CDR3 in amino acids: CASSGSNGQGPGELFF. As DNA, the CDR3 is TGTGCCAGCAGCGGGAGTAACGGACAGGGGCCCGGGGAGCTGTTTTTT. This rearrangement joins TRBV5-5 to TRBJ2-2; 9 bases agree with TRBD1. Germline lookup yields CDR1 SGHKS and CDR2 YYEKEE (reference sequence). Unmatched junction bases numbered 10, after V lost 4 bases and J lost 6 bases. The CDR3 has 16 amino acids.